The 25 T cell receptor beta chains in this list originate from one sample, sequenced in a study of beta chain features in type 1 diabetes. TCRB transcripts that were expressed got sequenced, as all of the isolated RNA had been reverse transcribed. The method was immunoSEQ multiplex PCR; TCRdb's version includes in-frame clones alone and lacks a portion of them. Counted here are around 19,000 clones, around 50% occurring once; the ten biggest clones make up approximately 0.4%. Source material: stem cell memory CD4+ T cells from blood. These TCRs come from a young man in good health.

The J gene is TRBJ2-7, the V gene TRBV7-9; a weak D match, TRBD2 (6 bases). The CDR3 totals 16 residues. The V gene lost 5 bases and the J gene lost 4 bases, with 21 bases spanning the gap. In germline, CDR1 is SEHNR, CDR2 FQNEAQ (reference sequence). The CDR3: CASSPRDGTRSYEQYF. The DNA for the CDR3 is TGTGCCAGCAGCCCTAGGGACGGGACTCGTTCTTACGAGCAGTACTTC.

The chain has TRBV6-1 and TRBJ2-2; D perhaps matches TRBD2 (6 bases). Germline CDR1 and CDR2: MNHNS and SASEGT. The CDR3 is 14 residues long. V was clipped by 11 bases and J by 13 bases, with 26 bases between them. The CDR3 loop is CASFHLGAPRGLFF. DNA for the CDR3: TGTGCCTCATTCCATCTCGGGGCACCGCGGGGGCTGTTTTTT.

This rearrangement joins TRBV9 to TRBJ1-1; D gene ambiguous. This CDR3 region has 14 residues. The germline V gene encodes CDR1 SGDLS and CDR2 YYNGEE. Trimming left V 0 bases short and J 1 base short, with 7 bases between. The CDR3 bases are TGTGCCAGCAGCGTAGCTTTCAGGAACACTGAAGCTTTCTTT. Its protein is CASSVAFRNTEAFF.

The V call is TRBV28, the J call TRBJ1-2; D possibly corresponds to TRBD1 (5 bases). Germline values: CDR1 MDHEN, CDR2 SYDVKM. The CDR3 runs 14 residues. V gave up 5 bases and J gave up 7 bases, with 17 bases separating them. The CDR3 nucleotides read TGTGCCAGCAGTACGACCGGCGGGGGAAGTGGCTACACCTTC. Its translation is CASSTTGGGSGYTF.

The chain carries TRBV28 and TRBJ1-1, with D maybe TRBD1 (5 bases). The CDR3 runs to 16 residues. The ends were cut back, 7 bases at V and 1 base at J, with 19 bases in the middle. Germline values: CDR1 MDHEN, CDR2 SYDVKM. The CDR3 sequence is CASNSGKSSSNTEAFF. CDR3 nucleotides: TGTGCCAGCAACTCAGGGAAAAGCTCCTCGAACACTGAAGCTTTCTTT.

This chain links TRBV28 with TRBJ1-2, with a weak D call TRBD1 (5 bases). The CDR3 length is 13 residues. Germline V lookup: CDR1 MDHEN, CDR2 SYDVKM. Trimming removed 6 bases at V and 4 bases at J, with 12 bases between. CDR3 sequence reads: CASRAGWGYGYTF. In DNA form, the CDR3 reads TGTGCCAGCAGAGCAGGGTGGGGCTATGGCTACACCTTC.

This sequence joins TRBV5-1 and TRBJ1-3; D gene uncertain. The CDR3 totals 15 residues. Between the trimmed V and J ends, which lost 0 bases and 0 bases, there was a span of 7 bases. Germline V lookup: CDR1 SGHRS, CDR2 YFSETQ. CDR3 loop: CASSLDGSSGNTIYF. DNA for the CDR3: TGCGCCAGCAGCTTGGATGGCAGCTCTGGAAACACCATATATTTT.

CDR3 nucleotide sequence: TGCGCCAGCAGCTTGGTGAGCGGGGACCTCCAGGGCTACGAGCAGTACTTC. It specifies CASSLVSGDLQGYEQYF. The chain links TRBV5-1 to TRBJ2-7, with TRBD2 identical over 7 bases. J lost 3 bases, V lost 0 bases, and 12 bases had no gene match. CDR1 is SGHRS, CDR2 YFSETQ, per germline. The CDR3 sequence is 17 residues long.

About this clone itself: The germline gene is not matched at one end of the junction; a read error may be the cause. The rearrangement joins TRBV7-7 to TRBJ2-1; TRBD2 matches at 8 bases. This CDR3 is 16 amino acids long. Germline assignment: CDR1 SSHAT and CDR2 FNYEAQ (reference sequence). DNA of the CDR3: TGTGCTAGCAGCCAGCTAGCGGGCTCCCCCTACAATGAGCAGTTCTTC. It codes for CASSQLAGSPYNEQFF.

The gene calls are TRBV6-5 and TRBJ2-7; D perhaps matches TRBD1 (5 bases). Germline CDR1 MNHEY, CDR2 SVGAGI. CDR3 length: 14 amino acids. V was trimmed by 2 bases and J by 3 bases, leaving 11 bases between them. The CDR3 sequence is CASSYPPDSYEQYF. In DNA form, the CDR3 reads TGTGCCAGCAGTTACCCGCCCGACAGCTACGAGCAGTACTTC.

In its sample, this clone was seen once. Germline and junction disagree at one end, which may indicate a read error. This sequence joins TRBV7-3 and TRBJ2-5; 9 nucleotides agree with TRBD1. The CDR3 length is 14 residues. The V gene's germline CDR1 is SGHTA and CDR2 FQGTGA. The CDR3 region is CASCLQGATETQYF. The CDR3 region has the DNA TGTGCCAGCTGCTTACAGGGGGCGACGGAGACCCAGTACTTC.

This chain joins TRBV10-3 and TRBJ2-2; 7 nucleotides agree with TRBD2. The V segment lost 6 bases and the J segment 3 bases; nucleotides outside the gene matches: 13. The CDR3 covers 17 residues. Per germline, CDR1 ENHRY and CDR2 SYGVKD. CDR3 residues: CAISAGLGRGDTGELFF. The CDR3 bases are TGTGCCATCAGCGCCGGTTTGGGACGGGGGGACACCGGGGAGCTGTTTTTT.

This clone was recorded a few times. The chain combines TRBV7-2 with TRBJ2-1; the D is unclear. V lost 4 bases, J lost 8 bases, and 6 bases lay in between. Germline values: CDR1 SGHTA, CDR2 FQGNSA. This CDR3 has 11 residues. This chain's CDR3 is CASSYLYEQFF. CDR3 DNA: TGTGCCAGCAGCTATCTGTATGAGCAGTTCTTC.

The chain joins TRBV7-2 to TRBJ1-1; D might be TRBD1 (5 bases). With 5 bases removed from V and 1 base from J, the gap between germline ends came to 8 bases. CDR1 is SGHTA and CDR2 is FQGNSA in the germline V gene. The CDR3 spans 13 residues. The DNA for the CDR3 is TGTGCCAGCAGCCGCGGGGGGAACACTGAAGCTTTCTTT. The encoded protein is CASSRGGNTEAFF.

V gene TRBV6-5 combines with J gene TRBJ2-7, with D perhaps matching TRBD2 (6 bases). This CDR3 comprises 15 residues. The V gene's germline CDR1 is MNHEY and CDR2 SVGAGI. Trimming left V 2 bases short and J 2 bases short, with 13 bases between. This CDR3 reads CASSYGTSGTYEQYF. DNA for the CDR3: TGTGCCAGCAGTTACGGGACTTCCGGTACCTACGAGCAGTACTTC.

This clone was observed a handful of times. V is TRBV5-6 and J is TRBJ1-5; the match to TRBD1 covers 11 bases. This CDR3 is 15 amino acids long. The V and J ends lost 4 bases and 4 bases, in that order; junction bases with no gene match: 4. The germline gives CDR1 SGHDT, CDR2 YYEEEE. The CDR3 coding sequence is TGTGCCAGCAGCGGCCGGGACAGGGGGAATCAGCCCCAGCATTTT. It specifies CASSGRDRGNQPQHF.

The chain joins TRBV28 to TRBJ2-7; TRBD1 agrees at 7 bases. From germline, CDR1 is MDHEN and CDR2 SYDVKM. With V trimmed by 6 bases and J by 2 bases, 10 bases remained unmatched. CDR3 length: 15 residues. The CDR3 loop reads CASSSPDRVAYEQYF. The CDR3 nucleotides read TGTGCCAGCAGCTCCCCCGACAGGGTCGCCTACGAGCAGTACTTC.

The chain uses TRBV28 and TRBJ2-1; a possible D gene is TRBD2 (7 bases). The CDR3 is 19 amino acids. With 11 bases removed from V and 2 bases from J, the gap between germline ends came to 31 bases. Germline V gene sequence: CDR1 MDHEN, CDR2 SYDVKM. The CDR3 DNA reads TGTGCCGCCCGGGGTGGAGGGGTCAGGGGAGGGTGGACCTACAATGAGCAGTTCTTC. Its protein is CAARGGGVRGGWTYNEQFF.

The V gene is TRBV28, the J gene TRBJ2-1, with a possible D match to TRBD2 (6 bases). The CDR3 length is 13 residues. Germline V gene sequence: CDR1 MDHEN, CDR2 SYDVKM. Trimming left V 4 bases short and J 7 bases short, with 11 bases between. The CDR3 sequence is CASSWSSVNEQFF. CDR3 sequence (DNA): TGTGCCAGCAGTTGGTCTAGCGTAAATGAGCAGTTCTTC.

This chain connects TRBV7-9 to TRBJ1-4; D gene unclear. The germline V and J ends were trimmed by 2 bases and 6 bases, with 7 bases remaining between them. CDR3 length: 13 residues. The germline V gene encodes CDR1 SEHNR and CDR2 FQNEAQ (reference sequence). CDR3 region: CASSLLGDEKLFF. CDR3 nucleotide sequence: TGTGCCAGCAGCTTATTGGGAGATGAAAAACTGTTTTTT.

CDR3 DNA sequence: TGTGCCAGCAGCCCGCAGGCGGGAGTAAGGTTTGAGCAGTTCTTC. Translated: CASSPQAGVRFEQFF. This rearrangement joins TRBV7-9 to TRBJ2-1; TRBD2 matches at 7 bases. The V and J ends lost 5 bases and 9 bases, in that order; junction bases with no gene match: 13. Germline lookup yields CDR1 SEHNR and CDR2 FQNEAQ (reference sequence). The CDR3 has 15 residues.

V usage is TRBV6-6 and J usage is TRBJ2-5; TRBD1 agrees at 7 bases. With V trimmed by 7 bases and J by 5 bases, 13 bases remained unmatched. This CDR3 contains 15 residues. The germline V gene encodes CDR1 MNHNY and CDR2 SVGAGI (reference sequence). The CDR3 bases are TGTGCCAGCACTCAGGGACAGTCAACGCTGGAGACCCAGTACTTC. Its translation: CASTQGQSTLETQYF.

This clone has a single count. J is TRBJ1-2 and V is TRBV6-5, with D unresolved. The CDR3 is 13 residues long. Trimming left V 6 bases short and J 8 bases short, with 16 bases between. The germline gives CDR1 MNHEY, CDR2 SVGAGI. The CDR3 nucleotides read TGTGCCAGCAGCCAATTGCGGGCGGGCGGCTACACCTTC. Encoded protein: CASSQLRAGGYTF.

This chain connects TRBV7-2 to TRBJ2-6; TRBD2 matches at 8 bases. The CDR3 sequence is 15 residues long. CDR1 and CDR2 (germline): SGHTA, FQGNSA. Trimming removed 9 bases from V and 1 base from J; junction bases left unmatched: 5. As DNA, the CDR3 is TGTGCCAGTATCCGCGGGGGGTCTGGGGCCAACGTCCTGACTTTC. It encodes CASIRGGSGANVLTF.

The chain has TRBV19 and TRBJ1-5, with 7 nucleotides matching TRBD1. V dropped 2 bases and J dropped 0; count of bases not matched to a gene: 10. The CDR3 is 18 residues long. The germline gives CDR1 LNHDA, CDR2 SQIVND (reference sequence). The chain's CDR3 is CASSILGTASYSNQPQHF. The CDR3, as DNA: TGTGCCAGTAGTATACTCGGGACAGCGTCCTATAGCAATCAGCCCCAGCATTTT.